This T cell receptor beta chain was sequenced during a study of CD8 T cells in ankylosing spondylitis. Broader study findings: Roughly eight highly homologous variants made up a TCR beta motif that seemed to typify ankylosing spondylitis blood. The authors found the disease-linked clones to be CD8+ and relatively rare in peripheral blood. Before this, some motif variants had been reported in reactive arthritis synovial fluid and blood.

TCRdb re-derived calls from the 5' RACE reads in MiXCR, one entry per CDR3 protein. The repertoire holds 150,000 to 200,000 distinct CDR3 sequences, with around a third as singletons. Between the trimmed V and J ends, which lost 6 bases and 2 bases, there was a span of 7 bases. Germline CDR1 is SEHNR and CDR2 is FQNEAQ (reference sequence). The CDR3 is made up of 13 amino acids. The table lists this clonotype with many counts. Its target is not known. The V gene is TRBV7-9, the J gene TRBJ2-2; no clear D gene. This sequence originates from a male donor with ankylosing spondylitis. The sample comprised synovial fluid, either unsorted or a sorted T cell fraction (not recorded which). The CDR3 nucleotides read TGTGCCAGCAGGAGCAGAAACACCGGGGAGCTGTTTTTT. Its protein product is CASRSRNTGELFF.